Listed below are T cell receptor beta chains from one sample, sequenced in a study of T cell responses to AZD1222 COVID-19 vaccine. Sequencing was performed with immunoSEQ multiplex PCR; in TCRdb, only in-frame clones are kept and a portion is missing. The sample contains about 54,000 clones, around 84% of which appear only once. The specimen was peripheral blood, collected on day 0 of AZD1222 vaccination. These receptors were obtained from an adult in good health. The CDR3 runs from the conserved cysteine through the conserved F or W. D genes are given only for firm matches. Clone size is stated in some rows and not others, as once, few, many or a class when expanded.

>-|TRBJ1-4|-|TRBV11-2
CASSLGPATNEKLFF
TGTGCCAGCAGCTTAGGGCCGGCAACTAATGAAAAACTGTTTTTT
>TRBD2|TRBJ2-7|-|TRBV6-5
CASSYRTSGSSAEQYF
TGTGCCAGCAGTTACCGGACTAGCGGGAGTTCTGCCGAGCAGTACTTC
>-|TRBJ1-2|-|TRBV19
CASSTRGDKSYTF
TGTGCCAGTAGTACCCGGGGGGACAAGAGCTACACCTTC
>-|TRBJ1-6|few|TRBV28
CASSPSLGHSPLHF
TGTGCCAGCAGTCCGTCGTTGGGACATTCACCCCTCCACTTT
>-|TRBJ1-1|few|TRBV12-5
CASGGRMNTEAFF
TGTGCTAGTGGGGGACGGATGAACACTGAAGCTTTCTTT
>TRBD1|TRBJ2-7|-|TRBV2
CASRPGQGYEQYF
TGTGCCAGCAGACCGGGACAGGGCTACGAGCAGTACTTC
>-|TRBJ2-1|-|TRBV27
CASSWTPFYNEQFF
TGTGCCAGCAGTTGGACACCCTTCTACAATGAGCAGTTCTTC
>-|TRBJ1-4|-|TRBV9
CASSTSGTLNEKLFF
TGTGCCAGCAGCACATCCGGGACCCTAAATGAAAAACTGTTTTTT
>-|TRBJ1-5|-|TRBV18
CASSPLQGMGNQPQHF
TGTGCCAGCTCACCGCTTCAGGGGATGGGAAATCAGCCCCAGCATTTT
>TRBD2|TRBJ2-3|-|TRBV29-1
CSVELAGAQYTQYF
TGCAGCGTCGAACTAGCGGGGGCCCAGTATACGCAGTATTTT
>-|TRBJ1-6|-|TRBV5-5
CASSLRVWDISNSPLHF
TGTGCCAGCAGCTTGAGGGTGTGGGACATCTCGAATTCACCCCTCCACTTT
>-|TRBJ2-5|-|TRBV10-1
CASSEYRTGTQYF
TGCGCCAGCAGTGAGTACCGAACCGGGACCCAGTACTTC
>-|TRBJ1-5|few|TRBV21-1
CASPGRGQGMEESNQPQHF
TGTGCCAGCCCCGGTCGGGGACAGGGGATGGAAGAGAGCAATCAGCCCCAGCATTTT
>-|TRBJ2-5|-|TRBV7-7
CASSPRVQETQYF
TGTGCTAGCAGCCCCCGGGTCCAAGAGACCCAGTACTTC
>TRBD1|TRBJ2-2|few|TRBV5-6
CASSFDRGRSLTGELFF
TGTGCCAGCAGCTTCGACAGGGGCCGGAGCCTCACCGGGGAGCTGTTTTTT
>-|TRBJ1-2|-|TRBV2
CANREGYTF
TGTGCCAACAGGGAGGGCTACACCTTC
>-|TRBJ2-3|-|TRBV7-9
CASSPQTPTSTDTQYF
TGTGCCAGCAGCCCTCAGACTCCCACAAGCACAGATACGCAGTATTTT
>-|TRBJ1-1|once|TRBV7-9
CASSSPGGAEAFF
TGTGCCAGCAGTTCCCCCGGGGGCGCTGAAGCTTTCTTT
>-|TRBJ1-5|once|TRBV19
CASSIVGGPGNQPQHF
TGTGCCAGTAGTATAGTAGGAGGTCCGGGCAATCAGCCCCAGCATTTT
>TRBD1|TRBJ1-6|-|TRBV2
CASRTTGGGSPLHF
TGTGCCAGCAGGACGACAGGGGGAGGTTCACCCCTCCACTTT
>-|TRBJ1-2|-|TRBV25-1
CASRGGTYGYTF
TGTGCCAGCAGGGGGGGGACCTATGGCTACACCTTC
>-|TRBJ1-2|few|TRBV15
CATSRAKISVSGYTF
TGTGCCACCAGCAGAGCTAAGATTAGCGTTTCAGGCTACACCTTC
>-|TRBJ1-4|-|TRBV4-1
CASSRFEGAGEKLFF
TGCGCCAGCAGTCGATTTGAAGGGGCGGGGGAAAAACTGTTTTTT
>-|TRBJ2-1|-|TRBV9
CASSVGQVSYNEQFF
TGTGCCAGCAGCGTAGGTCAAGTATCCTACAATGAGCAGTTCTTC
>-|TRBJ1-5|-|TRBV11-3
CASSLSEYYSNQPQHF
TGTGCCAGCAGCTTAAGCGAGTATTATAGCAATCAGCCCCAGCATTTT
>-|TRBJ2-3|-|TRBV29-1
CSVGGLDSTDTQYF
TGCAGCGTTGGAGGATTGGACAGCACAGATACGCAGTATTTT
>-|TRBJ1-1|once|TRBV18
CASSPRGPSGPEAFF
TGTGCCAGCTCACCTCGGGGCCCCTCGGGCCCTGAAGCTTTCTTT
>-|TRBJ1-1|-|TRBV6-2/TRBV6-3
CASSFGGMRAFF
TGTGCCAGCAGTTTTGGGGGGATGCGGGCTTTCTTT
>-|TRBJ2-2|-|TRBV9
CASSVVPGELFF
TGTGCCAGCAGCGTAGTGCCCGGGGAGCTGTTTTTT
>-|TRBJ1-4|-|TRBV18
CASSPRAAGPNEKLFF
TGTGCCAGCTCACCAAGGGCGGCAGGACCTAATGAAAAACTGTTTTTT
>-|TRBJ2-3|-|TRBV9
CASSVGFTSTDTQYF
TGTGCCAGCAGCGTCGGATTTACTAGCACAGATACGCAGTATTTT
>-|TRBJ2-7|-|TRBV10-3
CATQGRLDYEQYF
TGTGCCACGCAGGGGAGGTTGGATTACGAGCAGTACTTC
>TRBD2|TRBJ2-2|-|TRBV5-1
CASSPGLAGREAGELFF
TGCGCCAGCAGCCCAGGACTAGCGGGCCGAGAGGCCGGGGAGCTGTTTTTT
>-|TRBJ2-3|-|TRBV5-4
CASSPGQTRSTDTQYF
TGTGCCAGCAGCCCGGGACAGACTAGATCCACAGATACGCAGTATTTT
>TRBD2|TRBJ2-1|-|TRBV5-1
CASSLAAGGYNEQFF
TGCGCCAGCAGCTTGGCCGCGGGAGGGTACAATGAGCAGTTCTTC
>-|TRBJ2-2|-|TRBV11-2
CASSLDRFTGELFF
TGTGCCAGCAGCTTAGATCGGTTCACCGGGGAGCTGTTTTTT
>TRBD1|TRBJ1-2|-|TRBV10-2
CASNLGQGYGYTF
TGCGCCAGCAACCTCGGACAGGGTTACGGCTACACCTTC
>TRBD2|TRBJ2-7|-|TRBV6-5
CASSYSGGPYEQYF
TGTGCCAGCAGTTATAGCGGGGGCCCCTACGAGCAGTACTTC
>TRBD2|TRBJ2-5|-|TRBV27
CASSPGLAGRETQYF
TGTGCCAGCAGTCCAGGACTAGCGGGGCGCGAGACCCAGTACTTC
>-|TRBJ2-7|-|TRBV10-3
CAIKGDGNEQYF
TGTGCCATCAAGGGGGACGGTAACGAGCAGTACTTC
>-|TRBJ2-7|-|TRBV28
CASSLTSSEQYF
TGTGCCAGCAGCCTTACTAGTTCCGAGCAGTACTTC
>-|TRBJ1-3|-|TRBV28
CASSLTGRRGSGNTIYF
TGTGCCAGCAGTTTAACAGGTCGCAGGGGCAGTGGAAACACCATATATTTT